What follows describes a single TCR beta chain. The data were obtained in a study of T cell responses to AZD1222 COVID-19 vaccine. TCRdb keeps only in-frame clones here, not all; method: immunoSEQ multiplex PCR. Among roughly 180,000 clones listed, over 80% were seen once. With V trimmed by 4 bases and J by 6 bases, 11 bases remained unmatched. The CDR3 sequence is 15 residues long. From germline, CDR1 is SGHRS and CDR2 YFSETQ. The origin of this receptor is an adult who received the MenACWY meningococcal vaccine as a control. The sequencing here drew on peripheral blood, taken 28 days after the second dose of the MenACWY control vaccine. The chain combines TRBV5-1 with TRBJ2-5, with 8 bases lining up with TRBD1. The CDR3 DNA follows: TGCGCCAGCAGCACATCAACCGGACAGGGAAAGACCCAGTACTTC. Translated: CASSTSTGQGKTQYF.